The 15 T cell receptor beta chains presented below share a single source sample, sequenced in a study of T cells after yellow fever vaccination. TCRdb re-derived calls from the 5' RACE reads in MiXCR, one entry per CDR3 protein. Here the sample spans roughly 120,000 distinct CDR3 sequences, 7% to 8.5% being singletons. Sequencing used CD8+ T cells sorted from PBMCs, obtained 45 days after the yellow fever booster vaccination. The receptor source for this set is a man aged 30-40 years who received the YFV17D yellow fever vaccine.

This clonotype was found a few times. V and J are TRBV29-1 and TRBJ2-1; 9 nucleotides match TRBD2. This CDR3 spans 14 amino acids. Trimming took 2 bases from V and 8 from J; bases not matched to a gene: 7. Looked up from germline, CDR1 is SQVTM and CDR2 is ANQGSEA. The CDR3 DNA is TGCAGCGTTGAATGGGCGGGAGGGATGGATGAGCAGTTCTTC. Its translation is CSVEWAGGMDEQFF.

This clonotype was counted many times. The V gene is TRBV5-1, the J gene TRBJ2-7, with D perhaps matching TRBD2 (5 bases). The length of the CDR3 is 14 residues. V was clipped by 4 bases and J by 3 bases, with 14 bases between them. CDR1 SGHRS and CDR2 YFSETQ come from the germline V gene. CDR3 residues: CASSGGKDFYEQYF. CDR3 coding DNA: TGCGCCAGCAGCGGAGGAAAGGACTTCTACGAGCAGTACTTC.

A word on this clonotype: A read error may account for a junction end that differs from germline. The chain employs TRBV6-5 and TRBJ1-5; 8 nucleotides agree with TRBD1. Germline V CDR1 and CDR2: MNHEY, SVGAGI. CDR3 length: 17 amino acids. The CDR3: CVSSYGAGGDSNQPQHF. The CDR3 bases are TGTGTCAGCAGTTACGGGGCAGGGGGCGATAGCAATCAGCCCCAGCATTTT.

This sequence joins TRBV6-2 or TRBV6-3 and TRBJ1-2; D gene uncertain. This CDR3 has 14 amino acids. The germline V and J ends were trimmed by 0 bases and 6 bases, with 11 bases remaining between them. CDR1 and CDR2 (germline): MNHEY, SVGEGT. CDR3 sequence (DNA): TGTGCCAGCAGTTACTCTCCCCTCTGGGATGGCTACACCTTC. Protein sequence: CASSYSPLWDGYTF.

As regards this clonotype: With a much larger clone just one base away, this may be a read error. Here the CDR3 reads CGVARERGTGELFF. As DNA, the CDR3 is TGCGGCGTTGCGAGGGAGCGGGGCACCGGGGAGCTGTTTTTT. The chain combines TRBV29-1 with TRBJ2-2; 7 bases align to TRBD2. The CDR3 has 14 residues. Germline loops: CDR1 SQVTM, CDR2 ANQGSEA.

This chain uses TRBV7-2 with TRBJ2-7; D unclear. V lost 5 bases and J 3 bases, leaving 5 bases between the germline ends. The CDR3 extends over 11 amino acids. Germline V gene data show CDR1 as SGHTA and CDR2 as FQGNSA. Here the CDR3 DNA reads TGTGCCAGCAGCACCTACTACGAGCAGTACTTC. Translating gives CASSTYYEQYF.

This clonotype has just a few counts. J is TRBJ2-5 and V is TRBV4-3; 7 bases align to TRBD1. CDR1 is LGHNA, CDR2 YSLEER, per germline. The CDR3 totals 16 residues. V dropped 0 bases and J dropped 3; count of bases not matched to a gene: 7. CDR3 sequence (DNA): TGCGCCAGCAGCCAAGATCAGCCAGGGGGAAAAGAGACCCAGTACTTC. Protein: CASSQDQPGGKETQYF.

The gene calls are TRBV5-1 and TRBJ2-1; D is perhaps TRBD2 (6 bases). CDR1 is SGHRS and CDR2 is YFSETQ in the germline V gene. CDR3 length: 14 residues. The V end lost 0 bases, the J end lost 9 bases, and 13 bases lay between the germline ends. The CDR3 DNA reads TGCGCCAGCAGCTTGGGTCCGGCCGGGAGTGAGCAGTTCTTC. Amino acids: CASSLGPAGSEQFF.

This clonotype showed up many times. This chain links TRBV5-1 with TRBJ2-7; tentative D call: TRBD1 (6 bases). Trimming pared 3 bases from V and 3 bases from J, leaving 10 bases between. CDR1 SGHRS and CDR2 YFSETQ come from the germline V gene. CDR3 length: 13 residues. Written as DNA, the CDR3 is TGCGCCAGCAGCTACAGGGCCAACTACGAGCAGTACTTC. Protein product: CASSYRANYEQYF.

Worth noting for this clonotype: A much bigger clone sits one base away, suggesting this may be a read error. This chain's CDR3 is CASSSTRGREFF. In DNA form, the CDR3 reads TGTGCCAGCAGTTCGACTAGAGGGAGAGAGTTCTTC. The chain employs TRBV27 and TRBJ2-1, with D possibly matching TRBD2 (6 bases). V lost 4 bases and J lost 14, with 15 bases in between. CDR1 is MNHEY, CDR2 SMNVEV, per germline (reference sequence). This CDR3 is built from 12 residues.

Many counts were recorded for this clonotype. This sequence joins TRBV12-3 or TRBV12-4 and TRBJ2-7, with 7 nucleotides matching TRBD2. V was clipped by 8 bases and J by 7 bases; unmatched bases: 14. This CDR3 is 14 amino acids long. CDR3 loop: CASRVGGSPEEQYF. DNA of the CDR3: TGTGCCAGCCGAGTAGGCGGGAGTCCGGAAGAGCAGTACTTC.

This clonotype was counted at least ten times. DNA for the CDR3: TGTGCCAGCAGCAAAACGGGACTAGCGGAAGCCTACGAGCAGTACTTC. Residues: CASSKTGLAEAYEQYF. The V and J genes are TRBV9 and TRBJ2-7, with TRBD2 matching over 11 bases. From germline, CDR1 is SGDLS and CDR2 YYNGEE. The CDR3 contains 16 residues. The trim removed 4 bases at V and 2 bases at J, leaving 8 bases unmatched. Combining the CDR3 with reference TRBV9 and TRBJ2-7 gives the whole variable domain DSGVTQTPKHLITATGQRVTLRCSPRSGDLSVYWYQQSLDQGLQFLIQYYNGEERAKGNILERFSAQQFPDLHSELNLSSLELGDSALYFCASSKTGLAEAYEQYFGPGTRLTVT.

In this sample, this clonotype turned up a few times. The rearrangement joins TRBV11-2 to TRBJ2-6, with D unresolved. CDR3 length: 18 amino acids. Trimming stripped 5 bases from V and 4 bases from J, with 21 bases between. Germline CDR1 SGHAT, CDR2 FQNNGV. The CDR3 nucleotides are TGTGCCAGCAGCGATCCAACCTATTTGGGTGGCGGGGCCAACGTCCTGACTTTC. Translated: CASSDPTYLGGGANVLTF.

This clonotype has at least ten counts. The rearrangement joins TRBV28 to TRBJ2-3; the D gene is possibly TRBD1 (5 bases). CDR1 and CDR2 from the germline V gene are MDHEN and SYDVKM. Trimming took 6 bases from V and 2 from J, leaving 15 bases between them. There are 15 residues in the CDR3. The DNA for the CDR3 is TGTGCCAGCAGGCGAAGACGACAGTACACAGATACGCAGTATTTT. Translating gives CASRRRRQYTDTQYF.

This clonotype came up a few times. The chain has TRBV20-1 and TRBJ1-2; 8 bases match TRBD1. CDR1 is DFQATT and CDR2 is SNEGSKA in the germline V gene (reference sequence). This CDR3 has 11 residues. Losses at the gene ends were 5 bases for V and 10 bases for J; bases not matched to a gene: 6. CDR3 nucleotide sequence: TGCAGTGCTCTCGCCCAGGGGGCCTACACCTTC. Protein: CSALAQGAYTF.